This is a list of T cell receptor beta chains from one sample in a study of blood T cell repertoires in COVID-19. Here immunoSEQ multiplex PCR was the method, and the copy in TCRdb shows in-frame clones only, minus some. The sample has 270,000 or so clones, approximately 90% seen once. The sample was PBMCs or T cells enriched from blood (not recorded which). Receptors were obtained from a woman aged 40 to 50 with acute COVID-19. CDR3s include the opening cysteine and the closing phenylalanine or tryptophan. Fields, in order: V gene, D gene, clone size, J gene, CDR3 DNA, CDR3 protein. D genes are given only for firm matches. Clone size is given for some rows only: seen once, a few or many times, or a class if the clone is expanded.

V: TRBV4-1; D: TRBD2; size: -; J: TRBJ2-1; DNA: TGCGCCAGCAGCCGGAGCGGGACTAGTGCCTTCAGTGAGCAGTTCTTC; CDR3: CASSRSGTSAFSEQFF
V: TRBV28; D: -; size: -; J: TRBJ1-5; DNA: TGTGCCAGCAGTTTAAACAGACACAATCAGCCCCAGCATTTT; CDR3: CASSLNRHNQPQHF
V: TRBV11-2; D: TRBD1; size: -; J: TRBJ2-7; DNA: TGTGCCAGCAGCTTTGTGACAGGGGTGAGCTCCTACGAGCAGTACTTC; CDR3: CASSFVTGVSSYEQYF
V: TRBV28; D: -; size: few; J: TRBJ2-7; DNA: TGTGCCAGCAGTTTCGGGGGACTCTCCTACGAGCAGTACTTC; CDR3: CASSFGGLSYEQYF
V: TRBV5-4; D: TRBD2; size: once; J: TRBJ2-1; DNA: TGTGCCAGCAGCCCGTCGGGACTAGCGGGAAGTCGGCAGTTCTTC; CDR3: CASSPSGLAGSRQFF
V: TRBV4-2; D: TRBD1; size: -; J: TRBJ2-7; DNA: TGTGCCAGCAGCCAAGATGAGGCAGGGGGCGGCGACGAGCAGTACTTC; CDR3: CASSQDEAGGGDEQYF
V: TRBV27; D: TRBD1; size: -; J: TRBJ2-7; DNA: TGTGCCAGCAGGTACGACAGGGGCTACGAGCAGTACTTC; CDR3: CASRYDRGYEQYF
V: TRBV5-1; D: TRBD2; size: -; J: TRBJ2-1; DNA: TGCGCCAGCAGCCGATTAGCGGGGGGATCCTACAATGAGCAGTTCTTC; CDR3: CASSRLAGGSYNEQFF
V: TRBV30; D: -; size: -; J: TRBJ1-2; DNA: TGTGCCGGGACGGGGACACCCAGGGGTTATGGCTACACCTTC; CDR3: CAGTGTPRGYGYTF
V: TRBV2; D: -; size: -; J: TRBJ1-2; DNA: TGTGCCAGCAGTGAGGCAGGATATGGCTACACCTTC; CDR3: CASSEAGYGYTF
V: TRBV11-2; D: TRBD2; size: -; J: TRBJ2-1; DNA: TGTGCCAGCAGCTTAAGCGCTAGCGGGAGAGAACCCTACAATGAGCAGTTCTTC; CDR3: CASSLSASGREPYNEQFF
V: TRBV6-4; D: -; size: -; J: TRBJ2-3; DNA: TGTGCCAGCAGTGAAGAGGGTCTAGCAGCAGATACGCAGTATTTT; CDR3: CASSEEGLAADTQYF
V: TRBV19; D: TRBD1; size: -; J: TRBJ2-1; DNA: TGTGCCAGTAGTTTGGGACAGGGAGTTTACGATGAGCAGTTCTTC; CDR3: CASSLGQGVYDEQFF
V: TRBV7-2; D: TRBD1; size: -; J: TRBJ2-5; DNA: TGTGCCAGCAGCTCCGCCGGGACAGGGGTAGGGGAGACCCAGTACTTC; CDR3: CASSSAGTGVGETQYF
V: TRBV4-1; D: -; size: -; J: TRBJ2-1; DNA: TGCGCCAGCAGCCAAGATCCGATACAACATGAGCAGTTCTTC; CDR3: CASSQDPIQHEQFF
V: TRBV9; D: TRBD2; size: -; J: TRBJ2-1; DNA: TGTGCCAGCAGCGTAGTCCCGGGGGGGCCTAATGAGCAGTTCTTC; CDR3: CASSVVPGGPNEQFF
V: TRBV12-3/TRBV12-4; D: -; size: -; J: TRBJ1-2; DNA: TGTGCCAGCAGTTTACAGAACTATGGCTACACCTTC; CDR3: CASSLQNYGYTF
V: TRBV19; D: -; size: -; J: TRBJ1-1; DNA: TGTGCCAGTATTGGGCAGCAAGTGAACACTGAAGCTTTCTTT; CDR3: CASIGQQVNTEAFF
V: TRBV25-1; D: -; size: once; J: TRBJ2-6; DNA: TGTGCCAGCAGTGCCCTGCTAGGGGACATCTCTGGGGCCAACGTCCTGACTTTC; CDR3: CASSALLGDISGANVLTF
V: TRBV5-5; D: -; size: -; J: TRBJ1-4; DNA: TGTGCCAGCAGCTTGGGGTCAGGGACAACTAATGAAAAACTGTTTTTT; CDR3: CASSLGSGTTNEKLFF
V: TRBV4-3; D: -; size: -; J: TRBJ2-4; DNA: TGCGCCAGCAGCCAAGATTCGGCGGGACCTGGCTCTAAAAAAGCCAAAAACATTCAGTACTTC; CDR3: CASSQDSAGPGSKKAKNIQYF
V: TRBV2; D: -; size: -; J: TRBJ2-2; DNA: TGTGCCAGCAGGTACACCACCGGGGAGCTGTTTTTT; CDR3: CASRYTTGELFF
V: TRBV3-1/TRBV3-2; D: -; size: -; J: TRBJ1-4; DNA: TGTGCCAGCAGCCAAGGGCCAGGGGAGGGAAAACTGTTTTTT; CDR3: CASSQGPGEGKLFF
V: TRBV21-1; D: -; size: once; J: TRBJ1-6; DNA: TGTGCCAGACTGGGGAGGCCCCTCCACTTT; CDR3: CARLGRPLHF
V: TRBV6-1; D: -; size: once; J: TRBJ1-2; DNA: TGTGCCAGCAGTGCGGGGGGCTGGGCGGCAATGGGTGGCTATGGCTACACCTTC; CDR3: CASSAGGWAAMGGYGYTF
V: TRBV6-5; D: TRBD1; size: few; J: TRBJ2-7; DNA: TGTGCCAGCACCCCGGACAGGGGGCGCGACGAGCAGTACTTC; CDR3: CASTPDRGRDEQYF
V: TRBV6-5; D: TRBD1; size: -; J: TRBJ2-5; DNA: TGTGCCAGCAGGCAGACAGGGGGCATAGAGACCCAGTACTTC; CDR3: CASRQTGGIETQYF
V: TRBV30; D: -; size: -; J: TRBJ2-3; DNA: TGTGCCTGGAGTGTATCCCGGGTGGGGGGGGCAAGAGATACGCAGTATTTT; CDR3: CAWSVSRVGGARDTQYF
V: TRBV7-9; D: -; size: once; J: TRBJ2-3; DNA: TGTGCCAGCAGCTTAACGGGGGATACGCAGTATTTT; CDR3: CASSLTGDTQYF
V: TRBV6-5; D: -; size: -; J: TRBJ2-7; DNA: TGTGCCAGCATGGGACTCTCCTACGAGCAGTACTTC; CDR3: CASMGLSYEQYF
V: TRBV5-1; D: TRBD1; size: -; J: TRBJ2-7; DNA: TGCGCCAGCAGTTCAGGGGGCGTCCAGGACGAGCAGTACTTC; CDR3: CASSSGGVQDEQYF
V: TRBV25-1; D: -; size: -; J: TRBJ2-3; DNA: TGTGCCAGCTCAACAAGGGGTCCATCAGGGGGGACAGATACGCAGTATTTT; CDR3: CASSTRGPSGGTDTQYF
V: TRBV10-2; D: -; size: -; J: TRBJ2-7; DNA: TGCGCCAGCAGTGACCTTGCTAGCTCCTACGAGCAGTACTTC; CDR3: CASSDLASSYEQYF
V: TRBV4-2; D: TRBD1; size: -; J: TRBJ1-6; DNA: TGTGCCAGCAGCCCCTTTGGCAGGGGGGTTAATTCACCCCTCCACTTT; CDR3: CASSPFGRGVNSPLHF
V: TRBV7-2; D: -; size: -; J: TRBJ1-2; DNA: TGTGCCAGCAGCCTCACCCGGGGGGCTAGGGGCTACACCTTC; CDR3: CASSLTRGARGYTF
V: TRBV25-1; D: TRBD1; size: -; J: TRBJ1-2; DNA: TGTGCCAGCCGGACAGGGGCCTATGGCTACACCTTC; CDR3: CASRTGAYGYTF
V: TRBV5-1; D: TRBD2; size: -; J: TRBJ2-5; DNA: TGCGCCAGCAGCTGGGGGAGCGGGGGGGCCAAAGAGACCCAGTACTTC; CDR3: CASSWGSGGAKETQYF
V: TRBV7-3; D: TRBD2; size: -; J: TRBJ2-2; DNA: TGTGCCAGCAGCCCCCGACTAGCGGGAGTTGCCGGGGAGCTGTTTTTT; CDR3: CASSPRLAGVAGELFF
V: TRBV4-3; D: -; size: -; J: TRBJ2-3; DNA: TGCGCCAGCAGCCTCCCGCCAGAGGGATGCACAGATACGCAGTATTTT; CDR3: CASSLPPEGCTDTQYF
V: TRBV5-1; D: -; size: -; J: TRBJ1-2; DNA: TGCGCCAGCAGCGAACAGGGAGGGAACTATGGCTACACCTTC; CDR3: CASSEQGGNYGYTF
V: TRBV28; D: -; size: -; J: TRBJ1-2; DNA: TGTGCCAGCAGTCCGACAGCCGAGGGCTACACCTTC; CDR3: CASSPTAEGYTF
V: TRBV18; D: -; size: -; J: TRBJ1-4; DNA: TGTGCCAGCTCACCACCGCGGACAACTAATGAAAAACTGTTTTTT; CDR3: CASSPPRTTNEKLFF
V: TRBV4-3; D: -; size: -; J: TRBJ2-1; DNA: TGCGCCAGCAGCCAAGGAGTTGAGGGTCGGAATGAGCAGTTCTTC; CDR3: CASSQGVEGRNEQFF
V: TRBV28; D: -; size: -; J: TRBJ1-5; DNA: TGTGCCAGCACCTTCGCAGTAAATCAGCCCCAGCATTTT; CDR3: CASTFAVNQPQHF
V: TRBV28; D: -; size: -; J: TRBJ1-5; DNA: TGTGCCAGCAGAACCAGTGCCAATCAGCCCCAGCATTTT; CDR3: CASRTSANQPQHF
V: TRBV28; D: -; size: -; J: TRBJ2-7; DNA: TGTGCCAGCATGGAGGGAATGGCCTACGAGCAGTACTTC; CDR3: CASMEGMAYEQYF
V: TRBV28; D: TRBD2; size: -; J: TRBJ2-1; DNA: TGTGCCAGCGCCCGGATAGCGGGGGTGGATGAGCAGTTCTTC; CDR3: CASARIAGVDEQFF
V: TRBV5-6; D: TRBD1; size: -; J: TRBJ2-7; DNA: TGTGCCAGCAGCCGGGACAGGGACTACGAGCAGTACTTC; CDR3: CASSRDRDYEQYF
V: TRBV10-3; D: -; size: -; J: TRBJ2-3; DNA: TGTGCCATCTCTCAGCGTGCAAGCACAGATACGCAGTATTTT; CDR3: CAISQRASTDTQYF
V: TRBV6-5; D: TRBD1; size: few; J: TRBJ1-5; DNA: TGTGCCAGCAGGCCAGACAGGGGAGAGGGTCAGCCCCAGCATTTT; CDR3: CASRPDRGEGQPQHF
V: TRBV7-8; D: -; size: -; J: TRBJ2-5; DNA: TGTGCCAGCAGCTGGGGCACGTACCAAGAGACCCAGTACTTC; CDR3: CASSWGTYQETQYF
V: TRBV9; D: -; size: -; J: TRBJ1-1; DNA: TGTGCCAGCTCAACTCCCGGGGTGGGGGCTTTCTTT; CDR3: CASSTPGVGAFF